These 31 T cell receptor beta chains were sequenced from one sample in a study of cytomegalovirus exposure and HLA in healthy donors. Sequencing used immunoSEQ multiplex PCR; TCRdb keeps in-frame clones, though not all of them. The repertoire has around 230,000 clones, approximately 86% of them found once; the top ten carry 1% to 1.5%. Source material: PBMCs. These TCRs come from a woman in her thirties in good health and CMV-seropositive.

The chain combines TRBV27 with TRBJ2-7; perhaps TRBD1 as D (6 bases). Germline lookup yields CDR1 MNHEY and CDR2 SMNVEV (reference sequence). The CDR3 runs to 14 residues. V was trimmed by 3 bases and J by 3 bases, leaving 12 bases between them. The CDR3 region is CASSFQGSVYEQYF. CDR3 nucleotide sequence: TGTGCCAGCAGTTTCCAGGGGTCGGTCTACGAGCAGTACTTC.

The rearrangement joins TRBV28 to TRBJ2-7; 11 nucleotides agree with TRBD2. The germline CDR1 and CDR2 sequences are MDHEN and SYDVKM. The CDR3 covers 19 residues. J lost 5 bases, V lost 4 bases, and 19 bases had no gene match. CDR3 coding DNA: TGTGCCAGCAGTTCACCTTCCACCCAACTTAGCGGGAGGGTCCACGAGCAGTACTTC. The encoded protein is CASSSPSTQLSGRVHEQYF.

Comment on this clone: Sequence at one end of the junction differs from germline and may be a read error. The CDR3 here is CASSAWWSGVGDTIYF. The CDR3 DNA reads TGTGCCAGCAGCGCTTGGTGGTCAGGGGTTGGAGACACCATATATTTT. The chain is built from TRBV9 and TRBJ1-3; TRBD1 is a possible D gene (6 bases). The CDR3 is made up of 16 amino acids. Germline lookup yields CDR1 SGDLS and CDR2 YYNGEE. Drawing the rest from reference TRBV9 and TRBJ1-3, the complete variable domain is DSGVTQTPKHLITATGQRVTLRCSPRSGDLSVYWYQQSLDQGLQFLIQYYNGEERAKGNILERFSAQQFPDLHSELNLSSLELGDSALYFCASSAWWSGVGDTIYFGEGSWLTVV.

This chain uses TRBV2 with TRBJ2-1; 13 bases align to TRBD2. Germline assignment: CDR1 SNHLY and CDR2 FYNNEI. V gave up 6 bases and J gave up 7 bases; unmatched junction bases: 6. The CDR3 runs 15 residues. CDR3 protein: CASRQLAGGYNEQFF. In DNA form, the CDR3 reads TGTGCCAGCAGGCAACTAGCGGGAGGGTATAATGAGCAGTTCTTC.

This chain connects TRBV28 to TRBJ2-3; D ambiguous. V lost 6 bases to trimming and J lost 3 bases, with 4 bases between them. The CDR3 is 11 amino acids. Germline V gives CDR1 MDHEN, CDR2 SYDVKM. The CDR3 nucleotides read TGTGCCAGCAGCCCGACAGATACGCAGTATTTT. This encodes CASSPTDTQYF.

V usage is TRBV5-1 and J usage is TRBJ2-3, with TRBD2 as a possible D gene (6 bases). CDR3 size: 15 residues. The germline V gene has CDR1 SGHRS and CDR2 YFSETQ. The V and J ends lost 1 base and 4 bases respectively, with 13 bases between them. The CDR3 bases are TGCGCCAGCAGCTTGTACGGGAGAGGCGCAGATACGCAGTATTTT. It codes for CASSLYGRGADTQYF.

This clone was recorded once. The genes are TRBV12-5 and TRBJ1-2; 9 nucleotides agree with TRBD1. The ends lost 1 base at V and 6 bases at J; junction bases unmatched: 18. CDR3 length: 19 amino acids. Germline V gives CDR1 LGHNT, CDR2 FRNRAP. The CDR3 loop reads CASGLDTNKPGQGSNGYTF. CDR3 DNA sequence: TGTGCTAGTGGTTTGGATACAAACAAGCCGGGACAGGGTTCCAATGGCTACACCTTC.

This clone was seen once. The chain couples TRBV20-1 to TRBJ2-5, with D perhaps matching TRBD1 (5 bases). Germline V gives CDR1 DFQATT, CDR2 SNEGSKA (reference sequence). The CDR3 sequence is 11 residues long. The CDR3 DNA is TGCAGCCAGTTACAGGATGGGACCCAGTACTTC. It translates to CSQLQDGTQYF.

This chain uses TRBV5-1 with TRBJ1-5; D remains ambiguous. The ends were cut back, 4 bases at V and 2 bases at J, with 16 bases in the middle. CDR3 length: 16 residues. Germline V lookup: CDR1 SGHRS, CDR2 YFSETQ. In DNA form, the CDR3 reads TGCGCCAGCAGCCCTGGGATTTGGGGAGGCAATCAGCCCCAGCATTTT. Protein sequence: CASSPGIWGGNQPQHF.

This clone was seen once. This rearrangement joins TRBV7-6 to TRBJ2-1; 10 bases align to TRBD1. This CDR3 has 16 residues. Germline V lookup: CDR1 SGHVS, CDR2 FNYEAQ. J gave up 7 bases and V 5 bases, and 11 bases lay outside the gene matches. The CDR3 reads CASSRTPGQGINEQFF. CDR3 DNA sequence: TGTGCCAGCAGCCGAACTCCGGGACAGGGGATAAATGAGCAGTTCTTC. The full variable domain, rest sourced from reference TRBV7-6 and TRBJ2-1, is GAGVSQSPRYKVTKRGQDVALRCDPISGHVSLYWYRQALGQGPEFLTYFNYEAQQDKSGLPNDRFSAERPEGSISTLTIQRTEQRDSAMYRCASSRTPGQGINEQFFGPGTRLTVL.

This chain connects TRBV13 to TRBJ1-4, with TRBD1 identical over 7 bases. The CDR3 contains 17 residues. The trim removed 2 bases at V and 12 bases at J, leaving 18 bases unmatched. The V gene's germline CDR1 is PRHDT and CDR2 FYEKMQ (reference sequence). Here the CDR3 reads CASSLLLGSGPQGELFF. The CDR3 nucleotides are TGTGCCAGCAGCTTACTATTGGGGTCCGGACCCCAGGGGGAACTGTTTTTT.

V is TRBV19 and J is TRBJ1-5; a possible D gene is TRBD1 (6 bases). The CDR3 totals 13 residues. The germline V and J ends were trimmed by 5 bases and 6 bases, with 11 bases remaining between them. Germline CDR1 and CDR2: LNHDA and SQIVND (reference sequence). CDR3 DNA: TGTGCCAGTAGTGCCTTACAGGGTCAGCCCCAGCATTTT. This sequence encodes CASSALQGQPQHF.

The V gene is TRBV7-9, the J gene TRBJ2-7, with TRBD1 matching 8 bases. The V gene's germline CDR1 is SEHNR and CDR2 FQNEAQ (reference sequence). The CDR3 covers 14 residues. Trimming at V came to 3 bases and at J to 5 bases, leaving 6 bases not matched to a gene. As DNA, the CDR3 is TGTGCCAGCAGCTTCGGACAGGGTCGAGACGAGCAGTACTTC. It codes for CASSFGQGRDEQYF.

V gene TRBV14 combines with J gene TRBJ2-5, with 10 bases identical to TRBD2. V gave up 4 bases and J gave up 5 bases; unmatched junction bases: 4. The CDR3 has 14 residues. CDR1 and CDR2 (germline): SGHDN, FVKESK. The CDR3 region is CASSLLAGEETQYF. The CDR3 coding sequence is TGTGCCAGCAGCCTTCTAGCGGGAGAGGAGACCCAGTACTTC.

The CDR3, as DNA: TGTGCCAGCAGCTTAGATTCTCGGGTAGCGACAGATACGCAGTATTTT. This translates into CASSLDSRVATDTQYF. This chain connects TRBV11-3 to TRBJ2-3; D possibly corresponds to TRBD2 (5 bases). Trimming removed 0 bases at V and 3 bases at J, with 13 bases between. The germline V gene encodes CDR1 SGHNT and CDR2 YENEEA. The CDR3 is made up of 16 amino acids.

V and J are TRBV29-1 and TRBJ2-3; TRBD2 matches at 10 bases. Per the germline V gene, CDR1 is SQVTM and CDR2 is ANQGSEA. CDR3 length: 14 residues. Germline trimming cut 4 bases from V and 4 bases from J; bases unmatched to any gene: 5. CDR3 DNA: TGCAGCGTTGGGCTAGCGGGAGTAGCAGATACGCAGTATTTT. This sequence encodes CSVGLAGVADTQYF.

The V and J genes are TRBV6-1 and TRBJ2-2; D possibly corresponds to TRBD1 (5 bases). Germline CDR1 and CDR2: MNHNS and SASEGT. V lost 0 bases, J lost 6 bases, and 8 bases lay in between. The CDR3 runs to 14 residues. CDR3: CASSEAGPPGELFF. CDR3 in DNA: TGTGCCAGCAGTGAAGCGGGGCCCCCCGGGGAGCTGTTTTTT.

The chain combines TRBV5-1 with TRBJ2-7; the match to TRBD2 covers 9 bases. This CDR3 has 15 amino acids. V shed 0 bases, J shed 2 bases, and the junction held 3 bases outside the gene matches. The germline CDR1 and CDR2 sequences are SGHRS and YFSETQ. This CDR3 is CASSLVTSGAYEQYF. For the CDR3, the DNA is TGCGCCAGCAGCTTGGTGACTAGCGGAGCCTACGAGCAGTACTTC.

The chain is built from TRBV10-3 and TRBJ2-7; the D gene is possibly TRBD2 (5 bases). Germline CDR1 reads ENHRY; CDR2 reads SYGVKD. The CDR3 sequence is 14 residues long. The ends were cut back, 6 bases at V and 0 bases at J, with 12 bases in the middle. CDR3 in DNA: TGTGCCATCAGGGACCCTACTAGCTCCTACGAGCAGTACTTC. This translates into CAIRDPTSSYEQYF.

There are a few counts of this clone. This rearrangement joins TRBV19 to TRBJ2-2; possible D gene TRBD2, 6 bases. The V gene's germline CDR1 is LNHDA and CDR2 SQIVND (reference sequence). This CDR3 contains 15 residues. V was clipped by 7 bases and J by 1 base, with 13 bases between them. CDR3 protein: CASNLGTLNTGELFF. As DNA, the CDR3 is TGTGCCAGTAATCTAGGGACTTTGAACACCGGGGAGCTGTTTTTT.

The V call is TRBV13, the J call TRBJ2-1; a weak D match, TRBD1 (5 bases). CDR3 length: 14 residues. The germline V gene encodes CDR1 PRHDT and CDR2 FYEKMQ (reference sequence). Trimming stripped 5 bases from V and 9 bases from J, with 17 bases between. CDR3 protein: CASSPAQGIGEQFF. In DNA, the CDR3 is TGTGCCAGCAGCCCGGCGCAGGGTATTGGTGAGCAGTTCTTC.

The chain carries TRBV6-6 and TRBJ2-7; D may be TRBD1 (6 bases). This CDR3 contains 13 residues. V gave up 2 bases and J gave up 9 bases, with 14 bases separating them. CDR1 is MNHNY, CDR2 SVGAGI, per germline (reference sequence). CDR3 nucleotide sequence: TGTGCCAGCAGTTACGAACAGGGTCTACGGCAGTACTTC. Translated, it gives CASSYEQGLRQYF.

The chain joins TRBV11-2 to TRBJ2-1, with TRBD2 identical over 10 bases. The ends lost 6 bases at V and 2 bases at J; junction bases unmatched: 4. CDR1 SGHAT and CDR2 FQNNGV come from the germline V gene. The CDR3 covers 15 residues. The CDR3 sequence: CASRKLAGTYNEQFF. CDR3 bases: TGTGCCAGCAGGAAACTAGCGGGAACCTACAATGAGCAGTTCTTC.

V is TRBV4-1 and J is TRBJ1-4; 10 nucleotides match TRBD1. CDR3 size: 15 residues. The ends lost 5 bases at V and 7 bases at J; junction bases unmatched: 7. CDR1 is MGHRA and CDR2 is YSYEKL in the germline V gene. The CDR3: CASSAPGQGSEKLFF. CDR3 sequence (DNA): TGCGCCAGCAGCGCTCCGGGACAGGGGAGTGAAAAACTGTTTTTT.

The chain carries TRBV7-2 and TRBJ2-5; 10 positions match TRBD1. J lost 9 bases, V lost 4 bases, and 14 bases had no gene match. The CDR3 spans 16 residues. Germline V CDR1 and CDR2: SGHTA, FQGNSA. CDR3 residues: CASSSQSGQGKKAQYF. CDR3 coding DNA: TGTGCCAGCAGCTCCCAGTCGGGACAGGGGAAGAAGGCCCAGTACTTC.

This rearrangement joins TRBV27 to TRBJ1-1, with 8 nucleotides matching TRBD1. Per the germline V gene, CDR1 is MNHEY and CDR2 is SMNVEV (reference sequence). Trimming took 9 bases from V and 11 from J; bases not matched to a gene: 20. The CDR3 has 15 amino acids. In nucleotides, the CDR3 is TGTGCCAGTGGCCAGCGACAGGGGCTCGTGGTGCGGGCTTTCTTT. Protein: CASGQRQGLVVRAFF.

This clone was seen a single time. The V call is TRBV2, the J call TRBJ2-2, with D tentatively TRBD1 (6 bases). The V gene's germline CDR1 is SNHLY and CDR2 FYNNEI. The germline V and J ends were trimmed by 2 bases and 6 bases, with 13 bases remaining between them. The CDR3 has 15 residues. The CDR3 spells CASSELRGSAGELFF. DNA of the CDR3: TGTGCCAGCAGTGAATTAAGGGGGAGTGCCGGGGAGCTGTTTTTT.

Written as DNA, the CDR3 is TGTGCCTGGAGTCCCCCCCCCGCCAGGGCACGCTACGAGCAGTACTTC. It is translated as CAWSPPPARARYEQYF. The V and J genes are TRBV30 and TRBJ2-7; D is perhaps TRBD1 (5 bases). CDR1 is GTSNPN, CDR2 SVGIG, per germline (reference sequence). The V and J ends lost 2 bases and 3 bases respectively, with 20 bases between them. CDR3 size: 16 residues.

This clone was observed a handful of times. The chain carries TRBV28 and TRBJ2-1; tentatively, D is TRBD2 (6 bases). The CDR3 is 15 residues long. Looked up from germline, CDR1 is MDHEN and CDR2 is SYDVKM. Trimming took off 1 base at V and 6 bases at J, with 13 bases between the two ends. In DNA, the CDR3 is TGTGCCAGCAGTTTATTGGGCGGGACTCTCAATGAGCAGTTCTTC. It yields the protein CASSLLGGTLNEQFF.

The genes are TRBV27 and TRBJ2-5, with 8 bases aligning to TRBD2. Per the germline V gene, CDR1 is MNHEY and CDR2 is SMNVEV (reference sequence). The length of the CDR3 is 14 residues. V lost 3 bases, J lost 5 bases, and 5 bases stayed unmatched. The CDR3 reads CASSFASGGETQYF. In nucleotides, the CDR3 is TGTGCCAGCAGTTTCGCGTCGGGGGGGGAGACCCAGTACTTC.

This chain joins TRBV6-1 and TRBJ2-1, with 8 positions matching TRBD2. V dropped 6 bases and J dropped 4; count of bases not matched to a gene: 8. The CDR3 sequence is 15 residues long. Germline V gene data show CDR1 as MNHNS and CDR2 as SASEGT. The CDR3 loop is CASRGPLAAYNEQFF. The CDR3 DNA is TGTGCCAGCAGGGGGCCACTAGCGGCATACAATGAGCAGTTCTTC.